A selection of T cell receptor beta chains follows, all from one sample in a study of Ad26.COV2.S vaccination and SARS-CoV-2 variants. Repertoires were generated with immunoSEQ multiplex PCR, while TCRdb's copy carries only in-frame clones and drops some. The data hold around 400,000 clones, with approximately 83% observed a single time. Material: peripheral blood, obtained in a trial of Ad26.COV2.S vaccine versus placebo. All receptors derive from a person between 18 and 65 years old who received the Ad26.COV2.S COVID-19 vaccine or a placebo. CDR3s include the opening cysteine and the closing phenylalanine or tryptophan. D genes are given only for firm matches. Clone size is given for some rows only: seen once, a few or many times, or a class if the clone is expanded.

J gene | V gene | clone size | D gene | CDR3 protein | CDR3 DNA
TRBJ1-4 | TRBV4-1 | . | . | CASSQDPLGSEKLFF | TGCGCCAGCAGCCAAGATCCTTTAGGTTCGGAAAAACTGTTTTTT
TRBJ1-6 | TRBV2 | . | TRBD1 | CASSEGQGVNSPLHF | TGTGCCAGCAGTGAAGGGCAGGGGGTCAATTCACCCCTCCACTTT
TRBJ1-4 | TRBV18 | . | . | CASSPLGQFNEKLFF | TGTGCCAGCTCACCCCTCGGACAGTTTAATGAAAAACTGTTTTTT
TRBJ1-3 | TRBV5-1 | few | TRBD1 | CASSQTGPGNTIYF | TGCGCCAGCAGCCAGACAGGGCCCGGAAACACCATATATTTT
TRBJ2-5 | TRBV18 | . | . | CASSPPSGKETQYF | TGTGCCAGCTCACCACCGAGCGGTAAAGAGACCCAGTACTTC
TRBJ2-7 | TRBV21-1 | . | . | CASSKGGLARSYEQYF | TGTGCCAGCAGCAAAGGGGGACTAGCTCGATCCTACGAGCAGTACTTC
TRBJ1-3 | TRBV5-5 | . | . | CASSLGRSSGNTIYF | TGTGCCAGCAGCTTGGGGCGGTCCTCTGGAAACACCATATATTTT
TRBJ1-2 | TRBV28 | . | . | CASSLGGLYGYTF | TGTGCCAGCAGTTTAGGGGGTCTCTATGGCTACACCTTC
TRBJ1-2 | TRBV5-1 | . | . | CASSLQGHYGYTF | TGCGCCAGCAGCTTGCAGGGGCACTATGGCTACACCTTC
TRBJ1-6 | TRBV7-3 | . | . | CASSTAHNSPLHF | TGTGCCAGCAGCACAGCCCATAATTCACCCCTCCACTTT
TRBJ1-2 | TRBV28 | once | . | CASQFWAARNYGYTF | TGTGCCAGCCAATTTTGGGCGGCGCGGAACTATGGCTACACCTTC
TRBJ2-7 | TRBV5-6 | . | . | CASSLGGSAAEQYF | TGTGCCAGCAGCCTCGGAGGTTCAGCCGCCGAGCAGTACTTC
TRBJ2-3 | TRBV7-2 | . | TRBD2 | CASSPYGGGVTDTQYF | TGTGCCAGCAGCCCCTATGGCGGGGGGGTAACAGATACGCAGTATTTT
TRBJ2-7 | TRBV12-3/TRBV12-4 | . | . | CASSFQGGVEQYF | TGTGCCAGCAGTTTTCAGGGGGGGGTCGAGCAGTACTTC
TRBJ1-2 | TRBV3-1/TRBV3-2 | . | TRBD1 | CASSQAGGGDGYTF | TGTGCCAGCAGCCAAGCAGGGGGAGGAGACGGCTACACCTTC
TRBJ1-4 | TRBV7-9 | few | . | CASSLAPLNEKLFF | TGTGCCAGCAGCCTTGCCCCGCTTAATGAAAAACTGTTTTTT
TRBJ1-1 | TRBV10-1 | . | . | CASSESMHAMCAFF | TGCGCCAGCAGTGAGTCGATGCACGCGATGTGTGCTTTCTTT
TRBJ1-2 | TRBV5-4 | . | TRBD1 | CASSAGQGYGYTF | TGTGCCAGCAGTGCCGGACAGGGCTATGGCTACACCTTC
TRBJ2-1 | TRBV5-1 | . | . | CASSLVAGGYNEQFF | TGCGCCAGCAGCTTGGTGGCAGGGGGGTACAATGAGCAGTTCTTC
TRBJ2-7 | TRBV9 | . | . | CASSFGLGYEQYF | TGTGCCAGCAGCTTTGGACTGGGCTACGAGCAGTACTTC
TRBJ2-7 | TRBV5-6 | . | TRBD1 | CASSSGRGPYEQYF | TGTGCCAGCAGCTCAGGAAGGGGGCCCTACGAGCAGTACTTC
TRBJ2-2 | TRBV7-2 | . | TRBD1 | CASSLRKQGTGELFF | TGTGCCAGCAGCTTACGGAAACAGGGGACCGGGGAGCTGTTTTTT
TRBJ2-2 | TRBV4-3 | . | . | CASSHTPLSNTGELFF | TGCGCCAGCAGCCATACACCACTCTCGAACACCGGGGAGCTGTTTTTT
TRBJ1-5 | TRBV7-9 | . | TRBD1 | CASSDRGPNQPQHF | TGTGCCAGCAGCGACAGGGGGCCTAATCAGCCCCAGCATTTT
TRBJ2-1 | TRBV19 | . | TRBD1 | CASNIQGPYNEQFF | TGTGCCAGTAATATACAGGGGCCCTACAATGAGCAGTTCTTC
TRBJ2-7 | TRBV3-1/TRBV3-2 | . | TRBD1 | CASSLRDRYEQYF | TGTGCCAGCAGCCTCCGGGACAGATACGAGCAGTACTTC
TRBJ1-5 | TRBV2 | . | TRBD1 | CASSDRQGAWNQPQHF | TGTGCCAGCAGTGACCGACAGGGGGCATGGAATCAGCCCCAGCATTTT
TRBJ1-4 | TRBV5-6 | . | . | CASGFRRFNEKLFF | TGTGCCAGCGGCTTCAGGAGATTTAATGAAAAACTGTTTTTT
TRBJ2-1 | TRBV24-1 | . | TRBD1 | CATSDFGDSGGGQFF | TGTGCCACCAGTGATTTTGGGGACTCAGGGGGCGGGCAGTTCTTC
TRBJ2-2 | TRBV6-6 | few | TRBD2 | CASSYSRGGSTGELFF | TGTGCCAGCAGTTACTCTCGGGGGGGAAGCACCGGGGAGCTGTTTTTT
TRBJ2-2 | TRBV6-6 | . | TRBD1 | CASCRDRGPGELFF | TGTGCCAGCTGTCGAGACAGGGGCCCCGGGGAGCTGTTTTTT
TRBJ1-1 | TRBV3-1/TRBV3-2 | . | TRBD1 | CASTTHRGTEAFF | TGTGCCAGCACCACCCACAGGGGCACTGAAGCTTTCTTT
TRBJ1-2 | TRBV11-3 | . | . | CASSGGDGYTF | TGTGCCAGCAGCGGGGGGGATGGCTACACCTTC
TRBJ2-5 | TRBV14 | . | TRBD2 | CASSQMTLAGGTETQYF | TGTGCCAGCAGCCAGATGACCCTAGCGGGGGGAACGGAGACCCAGTACTTC
TRBJ2-1 | TRBV2 | . | . | CASSGMTGYIPRALPDYNEQFF | TGTGCCAGCAGTGGGATGACAGGCTATATTCCCAGGGCCTTACCGGACTACAATGAGCAGTTCTTC
TRBJ1-2 | TRBV5-6 | . | . | CASSFAYQGYTF | TGTGCCAGCAGCTTTGCCTACCAAGGCTACACCTTC
TRBJ2-1 | TRBV18 | many | TRBD2 | CASSPSGLATSSYNEQFF | TGTGCCAGCTCACCATCGGGACTAGCGACCAGCTCCTACAATGAGCAGTTCTTC
TRBJ1-3 | TRBV6-5 | few | . | CASTKGGGGDTIYF | TGTGCCAGCACCAAGGGCGGGGGGGGTGACACCATATATTTT
TRBJ1-6 | TRBV30 | . | . | CAWTVTANSPLHF | TGTGCCTGGACGGTGACAGCTAATTCACCCCTCCACTTT